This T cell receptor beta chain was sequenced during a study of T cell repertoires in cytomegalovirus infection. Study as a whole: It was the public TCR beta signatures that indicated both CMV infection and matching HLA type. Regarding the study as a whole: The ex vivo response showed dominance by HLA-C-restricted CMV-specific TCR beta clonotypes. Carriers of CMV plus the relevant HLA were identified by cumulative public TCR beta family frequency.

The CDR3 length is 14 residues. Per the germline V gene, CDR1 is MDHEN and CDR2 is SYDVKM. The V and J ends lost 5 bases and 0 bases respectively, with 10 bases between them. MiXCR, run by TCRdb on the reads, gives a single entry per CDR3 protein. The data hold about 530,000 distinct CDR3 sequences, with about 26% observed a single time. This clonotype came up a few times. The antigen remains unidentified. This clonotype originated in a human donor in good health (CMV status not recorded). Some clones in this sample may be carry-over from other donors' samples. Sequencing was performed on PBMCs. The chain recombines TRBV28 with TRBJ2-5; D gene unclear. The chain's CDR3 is CASSIPGNQETQYF. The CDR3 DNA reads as TGTGCCAGCAGTATACCGGGCAACCAAGAGACCCAGTACTTC.